These T cell receptor beta chains were read from a single sample in a study of T cell responses to AZD1222 COVID-19 vaccine. The table came from immunoSEQ multiplex PCR; TCRdb's copy has only in-frame clones and leaves some out. The sample consists of about 180,000 clones, 70% to 90% of them appearing once. The source was peripheral blood, collected 28 days after the second AZD1222 dose. The receptors originated from an adult who received the AZD1222 COVID-19 vaccine. Each CDR3 is given with its conserved first and last residue. A D gene is named only where the DNA matches it firmly. Expanded clones get a size class; other rows say once, few or many, or leave the size out.

TRBJ2-2,TRBV28,.,TRBD1,CVGQGARTGELFF,TGTGTGGGACAGGGGGCAAGGACCGGGGAGCTGTTTTTT
TRBJ1-2,TRBV28,.,TRBD1,CASSLTHRGTKGYTF,TGTGCCAGCAGTTTGACTCACAGGGGGACGAAGGGCTACACCTTC
TRBJ1-1,TRBV5-6,.,.,CASSYIRLTEAFF,TGTGCCAGCAGTTACATCAGATTGACTGAAGCTTTCTTT
TRBJ2-1,TRBV29-1,.,.,CSVEVRGDEQFF,TGCAGCGTTGAAGTCCGAGGGGATGAGCAGTTCTTC
TRBJ1-2,TRBV7-8,.,.,CASSPRAHTQFNYGYTF,TGTGCCAGCAGCCCCCGGGCCCATACCCAGTTTAACTATGGCTACACCTTC
TRBJ2-5,TRBV7-9,.,.,CASSNTVPQYF,TGTGCCAGCAGCAACACAGTCCCCCAGTACTTC
TRBJ2-7,TRBV7-6,.,TRBD1,CASSPRTGPFYEQYF,TGTGCCAGCAGCCCCCGGACAGGGCCTTTTTACGAGCAGTACTTC
TRBJ2-5,TRBV19,.,.,CASSGNRFKETQYF,TGTGCCAGTAGCGGAAACAGGTTCAAGGAGACCCAGTACTTC
TRBJ1-2,TRBV28,few,.,CASTPSDYGYTF,TGTGCCAGCACCCCGAGCGACTATGGCTACACCTTC
TRBJ2-1,TRBV5-8,.,TRBD2,CASNPPGTTIHEQFF,TGTGCCAGCAACCCCCCTGGGACTACTATCCATGAGCAGTTCTTC
TRBJ2-5,TRBV6-5,.,TRBD1,CASSSGGRETQYF,TGTGCCAGCAGTTCAGGGGGTCGAGAGACCCAGTACTTC
TRBJ1-3,TRBV28,.,.,CASSLWRTAGNTIYF,TGTGCCAGCAGTTTATGGAGGACCGCCGGAAACACCATATATTTT
TRBJ2-3,TRBV24-1,.,TRBD2,CATSDWGGTSGRIDTQYF,TGTGCCACCAGTGATTGGGGGGGGACTAGCGGGAGGATAGATACGCAGTATTTT
TRBJ2-3,TRBV4-2,.,TRBD2,CASSQEMTSGSPDTQYF,TGTGCCAGCAGCCAAGAGATGACTAGCGGGAGCCCAGATACGCAGTATTTT
TRBJ1-6,TRBV19,.,TRBD1,CASRMDRGNSPLHF,TGTGCCAGTAGAATGGACAGGGGTAATTCACCCCTCCACTTT
TRBJ1-4,TRBV7-9,.,TRBD1,CASSLTGTVEKLFF,TGTGCCAGCAGCTTAACCGGGACAGTTGAAAAACTGTTTTTT
TRBJ2-5,TRBV30,.,TRBD2,CAWSPVAGAGETQYF,TGTGCCTGGAGTCCGGTAGCGGGAGCTGGGGAGACCCAGTACTTC
TRBJ2-7,TRBV7-2,.,.,CASSLGGMGPEQYF,TGTGCCAGCAGCTTAGGAGGCATGGGCCCAGAGCAGTACTTC
TRBJ2-5,TRBV6-2/TRBV6-3,few,.,CASSYGGQGKETQYF,TGTGCCAGCAGTTACGGGGGCCAGGGTAAAGAGACCCAGTACTTC
TRBJ2-3,TRBV7-2,few,.,CASSLAGVTDTQYF,TGTGCCAGCAGCTTAGCGGGGGTCACAGATACGCAGTATTTT
TRBJ2-1,TRBV7-6,.,.,CASSRSGPNYNEQFF,TGTGCCAGCAGCCGCTCGGGACCAAACTACAATGAGCAGTTCTTC
TRBJ2-3,TRBV5-1,.,.,CASSSLSTGYTDTQYF,TGCGCCAGCAGCTCACTCAGTACGGGTTACACAGATACGCAGTATTTT
TRBJ2-3,TRBV19,few,TRBD2,CATQRGDTQYF,TGTGCCACTCAGCGGGGAGATACGCAGTATTTT
TRBJ2-3,TRBV5-8,.,TRBD1,CASSPSLGTGRTDTQYF,TGTGCCAGCAGCCCCTCCCTAGGGACAGGAAGAACAGATACGCAGTATTTT
TRBJ1-2,TRBV19,.,.,CASSILGADWGYTF,TGTGCCAGTAGTATATTGGGGGCCGATTGGGGCTACACCTTC
TRBJ1-2,TRBV24-1,.,.,CATSDLRTDYGYTF,TGTGCCACCAGTGATTTGAGGACAGACTATGGCTACACCTTC